A selection of T cell receptor beta chains follows, all from one sample in a study of OX40 agonist ivuxolimab in advanced cancers. Assay used: immunoSEQ multiplex PCR; TCRdb lists only in-frame clones, some missing. The sample shows approximately 11,000 clones, 70% to 90% of them seen only once. The sequenced sample was CD4+ or CD8+ T cells sorted from blood, obtained in a trial of the OX40 agonist ivuxolimab. The receptor source for this set is an adult with an advanced solid tumor such as melanoma, head and neck, liver or kidney cancer. Both conserved end residues are part of each CDR3. Fields, in order: J gene, D gene, clone size, V gene, CDR3 protein, CDR3 DNA. D genes are given only for firm matches. The size of a clone is reported for some rows only, either as once, few or many, or as a class for expanded clones.

j_call: TRBJ2-2
d_call: .
clone_size: once
v_call: TRBV9
cdr3_aa: CASSPNVGELFF
cdr3_nt: TGTGCCAGCAGCCCCAACGTCGGGGAGCTGTTTTTT

j_call: TRBJ2-1
d_call: TRBD1
clone_size: .
v_call: TRBV6-9
cdr3_aa: CASSYGQAAGYNEQFF
cdr3_nt: TGTGCCAGCAGTTACGGACAGGCGGCTGGTTACAATGAGCAGTTCTTC

j_call: TRBJ2-7
d_call: .
clone_size: .
v_call: TRBV15
cdr3_aa: CATSRDRVSYEQYF
cdr3_nt: TGTGCCACCAGCAGAGACCGGGTTTCCTACGAGCAGTACTTC

j_call: TRBJ2-7
d_call: .
clone_size: .
v_call: TRBV11-2
cdr3_aa: CASSLGYGSSYEQYF
cdr3_nt: TGTGCCAGCAGCTTAGGATATGGCAGCTCCTACGAGCAGTACTTC

j_call: TRBJ2-7
d_call: .
clone_size: once
v_call: TRBV6-5
cdr3_aa: CASSYSSGRETYEQYF
cdr3_nt: TGTGCCAGCAGTTACTCGAGCGGCAGGGAGACCTACGAGCAGTACTTC

j_call: TRBJ2-5
d_call: .
clone_size: .
v_call: TRBV5-6
cdr3_aa: CASSSTGTTSKETQYF
cdr3_nt: TGTGCCAGCAGTTCAACCGGGACCACATCGAAAGAGACCCAGTACTTC

j_call: TRBJ2-5
d_call: .
clone_size: .
v_call: TRBV30
cdr3_aa: CAWSVDVGVRETQYF
cdr3_nt: TGTGCCTGGAGCGTTGACGTGGGAGTCAGAGAGACCCAGTACTTC

j_call: TRBJ1-1
d_call: TRBD1
clone_size: .
v_call: TRBV6-6
cdr3_aa: CASSGTGGTEAFF
cdr3_nt: TGTGCCAGCAGTGGGACAGGGGGCACTGAAGCTTTCTTT

j_call: TRBJ1-3
d_call: TRBD1
clone_size: .
v_call: TRBV4-1
cdr3_aa: CASSQSSDRGNTIYF
cdr3_nt: TGCGCCAGCAGCCAATCATCGGACAGGGGTAACACCATATATTTT

j_call: TRBJ2-3
d_call: TRBD2
clone_size: once
v_call: TRBV4-2
cdr3_aa: CASSPLAGDTDTQYF
cdr3_nt: TGTGCCAGCAGCCCACTAGCGGGGGACACAGATACGCAGTATTTT

j_call: TRBJ2-7
d_call: TRBD1
clone_size: .
v_call: TRBV13
cdr3_aa: CASSPSGQGAGEQYF
cdr3_nt: TGTGCCAGCAGCCCATCTGGACAGGGGGCCGGCGAGCAGTACTTC

j_call: TRBJ2-7
d_call: .
clone_size: .
v_call: TRBV19
cdr3_aa: CASSVGHTYEQYF
cdr3_nt: TGTGCCAGTAGCGTGGGACATACCTACGAGCAGTACTTC

j_call: TRBJ2-5
d_call: TRBD2
clone_size: .
v_call: TRBV6-5
cdr3_aa: CASSRTSAEETQYF
cdr3_nt: TGTGCCAGCAGCCGCACTAGCGCTGAAGAGACCCAGTACTTC

j_call: TRBJ2-1
d_call: .
clone_size: .
v_call: TRBV9
cdr3_aa: CASSVEPGRYNEQFF
cdr3_nt: TGTGCCAGCAGCGTAGAACCAGGGAGGTACAATGAGCAGTTCTTC

j_call: TRBJ2-7
d_call: .
clone_size: .
v_call: TRBV30
cdr3_aa: CAWSPQGYEQYF
cdr3_nt: TGTGCCTGGAGTCCCCAGGGCTACGAGCAGTACTTC

j_call: TRBJ2-1
d_call: .
clone_size: medium-sized
v_call: TRBV27
cdr3_aa: CASSLSDLRDEQFF
cdr3_nt: TGTGCCAGCAGTTTATCGGATCTGCGTGATGAGCAGTTCTTC

j_call: TRBJ2-1
d_call: TRBD1
clone_size: .
v_call: TRBV14
cdr3_aa: CASSQGRQGVLNEQFF
cdr3_nt: TGTGCCAGCAGCCAAGGTCGGCAGGGGGTCCTCAATGAGCAGTTCTTC

j_call: TRBJ1-2
d_call: .
clone_size: .
v_call: TRBV9
cdr3_aa: CASSGRTEPNYGYTF
cdr3_nt: TGTGCCAGCAGCGGAAGGACAGAACCTAACTATGGCTACACCTTC

j_call: TRBJ2-1
d_call: .
clone_size: few
v_call: TRBV9
cdr3_aa: CASSVGLGSSYNEQFF
cdr3_nt: TGTGCCAGCAGCGTAGGTCTCGGGAGCTCCTACAATGAGCAGTTCTTC

j_call: TRBJ2-1
d_call: .
clone_size: .
v_call: TRBV7-2
cdr3_aa: CASSFGLAEVEQFF
cdr3_nt: TGTGCCAGCAGCTTCGGGCTAGCCGAGGTTGAGCAGTTCTTC

j_call: TRBJ2-5
d_call: TRBD1
clone_size: once
v_call: TRBV9
cdr3_aa: CASSLSGTDQETQYF
cdr3_nt: TGTGCCAGCAGCCTATCCGGGACAGACCAAGAGACCCAGTACTTC

j_call: TRBJ2-2
d_call: TRBD2
clone_size: .
v_call: TRBV15
cdr3_aa: CATSNHGEGPNTGELFF
cdr3_nt: TGTGCCACCAGCAATCACGGGGAGGGGCCGAACACCGGGGAGCTGTTTTTT

j_call: TRBJ2-7
d_call: .
clone_size: .
v_call: TRBV9
cdr3_aa: CASSADRYSYEQYF
cdr3_nt: TGTGCCAGCAGCGCCGACAGGTACTCCTACGAGCAGTACTTC

j_call: TRBJ2-4
d_call: .
clone_size: once
v_call: TRBV11-2
cdr3_aa: CASSLDNRISLGKNIQYF
cdr3_nt: TGTGCCAGCAGCTTAGATAACAGGATTTCCTTAGGCAAAAACATTCAGTACTTC